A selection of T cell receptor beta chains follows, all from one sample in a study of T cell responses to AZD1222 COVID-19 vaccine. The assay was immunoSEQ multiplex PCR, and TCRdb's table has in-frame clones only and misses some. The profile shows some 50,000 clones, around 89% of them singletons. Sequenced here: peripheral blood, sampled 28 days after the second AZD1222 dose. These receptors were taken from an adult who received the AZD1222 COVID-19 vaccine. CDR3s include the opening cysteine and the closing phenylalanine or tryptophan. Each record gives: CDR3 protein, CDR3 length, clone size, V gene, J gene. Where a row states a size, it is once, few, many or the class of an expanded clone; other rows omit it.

cdr3_aa: CASSLINPPYEQYF; cdr3_length: 14; clone_size: .; v_call: TRBV7-2; j_call: TRBJ2-7
cdr3_aa: CASSEASGNTGELFF; cdr3_length: 15; clone_size: .; v_call: TRBV2; j_call: TRBJ2-2
cdr3_aa: CATSGSGNTIYF; cdr3_length: 12; clone_size: .; v_call: TRBV24-1; j_call: TRBJ1-3
cdr3_aa: CASSLSPADGYEQYF; cdr3_length: 15; clone_size: .; v_call: TRBV28; j_call: TRBJ2-7
cdr3_aa: CASRMGTVNTEAFF; cdr3_length: 14; clone_size: .; v_call: TRBV19; j_call: TRBJ1-1
cdr3_aa: CASSGPGLAVADYTQYF; cdr3_length: 17; clone_size: .; v_call: TRBV5-6; j_call: TRBJ2-3
cdr3_aa: CASSQDNRDRGYGYTF; cdr3_length: 16; clone_size: .; v_call: TRBV4-2; j_call: TRBJ1-2
cdr3_aa: CASRLEEADTQYF; cdr3_length: 13; clone_size: .; v_call: TRBV5-1; j_call: TRBJ2-3
cdr3_aa: CASRTGALVATNEKLFF; cdr3_length: 17; clone_size: .; v_call: TRBV28; j_call: TRBJ1-4
cdr3_aa: CASSVAGAYNSPLHF; cdr3_length: 15; clone_size: .; v_call: TRBV5-1; j_call: TRBJ1-6
cdr3_aa: CAGSEKAGNTIYF; cdr3_length: 13; clone_size: .; v_call: TRBV19; j_call: TRBJ1-3
cdr3_aa: CATGDLGGSNTGELFF; cdr3_length: 16; clone_size: .; v_call: TRBV15; j_call: TRBJ2-2
cdr3_aa: CASSVSRGEQFF; cdr3_length: 12; clone_size: .; v_call: TRBV7-8; j_call: TRBJ2-1
cdr3_aa: CATSRMDASYEQYF; cdr3_length: 14; clone_size: few; v_call: TRBV15; j_call: TRBJ2-7
cdr3_aa: CASSENRLGTDTQYF; cdr3_length: 15; clone_size: .; v_call: TRBV6-1; j_call: TRBJ2-3
cdr3_aa: CASSVEPLGQAFF; cdr3_length: 13; clone_size: few; v_call: TRBV9; j_call: TRBJ1-1
cdr3_aa: CASKRGGGNEKLFF; cdr3_length: 14; clone_size: .; v_call: TRBV28; j_call: TRBJ1-4
cdr3_aa: CASSLLPNADTQYF; cdr3_length: 14; clone_size: .; v_call: TRBV7-9; j_call: TRBJ2-3
cdr3_aa: CATQGTKNQPQHF; cdr3_length: 13; clone_size: .; v_call: TRBV7-9; j_call: TRBJ1-5
cdr3_aa: CASSQDRPDTQYF; cdr3_length: 13; clone_size: once; v_call: TRBV3-1/TRBV3-2; j_call: TRBJ2-3
cdr3_aa: CASSPGSEQYF; cdr3_length: 11; clone_size: .; v_call: TRBV18; j_call: TRBJ2-7
cdr3_aa: CASSVDRSPSEQYF; cdr3_length: 14; clone_size: few; v_call: TRBV9; j_call: TRBJ2-7
cdr3_aa: CASSLSGQVMYGYTF; cdr3_length: 15; clone_size: .; v_call: TRBV27; j_call: TRBJ1-2
cdr3_aa: CASSYSGVFDQPQHF; cdr3_length: 15; clone_size: .; v_call: TRBV6-5; j_call: TRBJ1-5
cdr3_aa: CASSQPGPLHYEQYF; cdr3_length: 15; clone_size: .; v_call: TRBV4-1; j_call: TRBJ2-7
cdr3_aa: CSGTGDGGTEAFF; cdr3_length: 13; clone_size: few; v_call: TRBV29-1; j_call: TRBJ1-1
cdr3_aa: CASRGRDYSYEQYF; cdr3_length: 14; clone_size: .; v_call: TRBV28; j_call: TRBJ2-7
cdr3_aa: CAISPGHRGEKLFF; cdr3_length: 14; clone_size: .; v_call: TRBV10-3; j_call: TRBJ1-4
cdr3_aa: CASSQVVPSGGAGSYNEQFF; cdr3_length: 20; clone_size: .; v_call: TRBV4-2; j_call: TRBJ2-1
cdr3_aa: CASNQLAGPFGETQYF; cdr3_length: 16; clone_size: .; v_call: TRBV2; j_call: TRBJ2-5
cdr3_aa: CASSSGLAGDLDTQYF; cdr3_length: 16; clone_size: .; v_call: TRBV27; j_call: TRBJ2-3
cdr3_aa: CASSRGPRINSPLHF; cdr3_length: 15; clone_size: .; v_call: TRBV28; j_call: TRBJ1-6
cdr3_aa: CASSERQGQPQHF; cdr3_length: 13; clone_size: .; v_call: TRBV25-1; j_call: TRBJ1-5
cdr3_aa: CASSQEELSRNYGYTF; cdr3_length: 16; clone_size: .; v_call: TRBV4-3; j_call: TRBJ1-2
cdr3_aa: CASSTMGDRGSYTF; cdr3_length: 14; clone_size: .; v_call: TRBV7-8; j_call: TRBJ1-2
cdr3_aa: CASSFRGHGYTF; cdr3_length: 12; clone_size: .; v_call: TRBV12-3/TRBV12-4; j_call: TRBJ1-2
cdr3_aa: CASSPQGDTQYF; cdr3_length: 12; clone_size: .; v_call: TRBV12-3/TRBV12-4; j_call: TRBJ2-3
cdr3_aa: CAISQDSRVGDTQYF; cdr3_length: 15; clone_size: .; v_call: TRBV10-3; j_call: TRBJ2-3
cdr3_aa: CASSPSGHYGYTF; cdr3_length: 13; clone_size: .; v_call: TRBV5-5; j_call: TRBJ1-2
cdr3_aa: CASRPILKAFGELFF; cdr3_length: 15; clone_size: .; v_call: TRBV6-5; j_call: TRBJ2-2
cdr3_aa: CASSVDRETSTDTQYF; cdr3_length: 16; clone_size: .; v_call: TRBV9; j_call: TRBJ2-3
cdr3_aa: CASSQGERNTEAFF; cdr3_length: 14; clone_size: .; v_call: TRBV3-1/TRBV3-2; j_call: TRBJ1-1
cdr3_aa: CASSPDAGYNEQFF; cdr3_length: 14; clone_size: once; v_call: TRBV5-1; j_call: TRBJ2-1
cdr3_aa: CASRGPVGGGYTF; cdr3_length: 13; clone_size: .; v_call: TRBV27; j_call: TRBJ1-2
cdr3_aa: CASSLEEGQGASYEQYF; cdr3_length: 17; clone_size: .; v_call: TRBV7-9; j_call: TRBJ2-7
cdr3_aa: CASSWSGYGYTF; cdr3_length: 12; clone_size: .; v_call: TRBV6-5; j_call: TRBJ1-2
cdr3_aa: CASSPGQDREAFF; cdr3_length: 13; clone_size: .; v_call: TRBV18; j_call: TRBJ1-1
cdr3_aa: CASRLAGGTPPYNEQFF; cdr3_length: 17; clone_size: .; v_call: TRBV10-2; j_call: TRBJ2-1
cdr3_aa: CASSEDRGRSGANVLTF; cdr3_length: 17; clone_size: few; v_call: TRBV7-7; j_call: TRBJ2-6
cdr3_aa: CASIRIQGNEQFF; cdr3_length: 13; clone_size: .; v_call: TRBV28; j_call: TRBJ2-1
cdr3_aa: CSVAQGPGGEAFF; cdr3_length: 13; clone_size: .; v_call: TRBV29-1; j_call: TRBJ1-1
cdr3_aa: CASGVNEQFF; cdr3_length: 10; clone_size: .; v_call: TRBV3-1/TRBV3-2; j_call: TRBJ2-1
cdr3_aa: CASMGGQGNTIYF; cdr3_length: 13; clone_size: once; v_call: TRBV9; j_call: TRBJ1-3
cdr3_aa: CASSAVYLDEQYF; cdr3_length: 13; clone_size: .; v_call: TRBV10-1; j_call: TRBJ2-7